The 29 T cell receptor beta chains reported below all come from one sample, sequenced in a study of regulatory T cells in long-lasting Graves disease. The time point denotes: newly diagnosed GD, antithyroid drugs for less than 3 months. PBMC RNA was the source of the TCR library. Investigators prepared the TCR beta libraries by applying iRepertoire HTBI primers and Arm-PCR of CDR3 regions. Each CDR3 protein gets one entry after TCRdb re-called the multiplex PCR reads with MiXCR. The data contain around 500,000 distinct CDR3 sequences, 15% to 20% of them seen just once; the ten biggest clones take up roughly 25%. The same data also went into a second study, on T cells in Graves' hyperthyroidism and ophthalmopathy.

This material consisted of peripheral blood mononuclear cells (PBMCs), taken at new diagnosis, from a patient treated with antithyroid drugs. The receptors stem from a middle-aged woman with Graves disease.

This clonotype was found many times. The J gene is TRBJ2-1, the V gene TRBV6-2 or TRBV6-3; unclear D gene. Germline V gene data show CDR1 as MNHEY and CDR2 as SVGEGT. V shed 2 bases and J shed 4 bases, with 9 bases lying between them. This CDR3 has 14 amino acids. As DNA, the CDR3 is TGTGCCAGCAGTTACCTTCCGGTTTACAATGAGCAGTTCTTC. Its translation: CASSYLPVYNEQFF.

This clonotype was observed many times. The chain combines TRBV2 with TRBJ2-5; D possibly corresponds to TRBD1 (6 bases). The germline V and J ends were trimmed by 10 bases and 5 bases, with 14 bases remaining between them. Germline CDR1 SNHLY, CDR2 FYNNEI. The CDR3 runs to 12 residues. CDR3 sequence (DNA): TGTGCCATCTCGCAGGGGCACGAGACCCAGTACTTC. Protein sequence: CAISQGHETQYF.

The chain uses TRBV11-2 and TRBJ2-7; TRBD2 matches at 8 bases. The V gene's germline CDR1 is SGHAT and CDR2 FQNNGV. The CDR3 totals 14 residues. V shed 5 bases and J 3 bases; nucleotides not matched to a gene: 6. CDR3 in DNA: TGTGCCAGCAGCCGGGGGGGGGGGGTCTACGAGCAGTACTTC. Its translation is CASSRGGGVYEQYF.

In its sample, this clonotype was seen many times. The chain carries TRBV7-6 and TRBJ1-1; 10 positions match TRBD1. Germline loops: CDR1 SGHVS, CDR2 FNYEAQ. This CDR3 has 14 residues. Trimming removed 4 bases from V and 5 bases from J; junction bases left unmatched: 4. The CDR3 nucleotides read TGTGCCAGCAGCTACGGGACAGGGGTTACTGAAGCTTTCTTT. The encoded protein is CASSYGTGVTEAFF.

This clonotype was observed many times. This sequence joins TRBV7-2 and TRBJ2-3, with D tentatively TRBD1 (7 bases). Deletions cut 3 bases from V and 1 base from J, with 17 bases between. The germline gives CDR1 SGHTA, CDR2 FQGNSA. The CDR3 length is 17 residues. This CDR3 reads CASSFSVDREGTDTQYF. As DNA, the CDR3 is TGTGCCAGCAGCTTTTCCGTTGACAGGGAGGGCACAGATACGCAGTATTTT.

J is TRBJ1-6 and V is TRBV4-1, with D hard to call. This CDR3 comprises 17 residues. Between the trimmed V and J ends, which lost 0 bases and 3 bases, there was a span of 12 bases. The germline gives CDR1 MGHRA, CDR2 YSYEKL. CDR3 nucleotides: TGCGCCAGCAGCCAAGAGAGTCGACCGCTCTATAATTCACCCCTCCACTTT. Translating it yields CASSQESRPLYNSPLHF.

This clonotype was seen many times. One junction end does not reproduce the germline sequence, and a read error may be involved. DNA for the CDR3: TGTGCCAGCAGTTTCCGGGACGGTAGCAATCAGCCCCAGCATTTT. The encoded protein is CASSFRDGSNQPQHF. The chain couples TRBV5-1 to TRBJ1-5, with a weak D call TRBD1 (5 bases). Germline values: CDR1 SGHRS, CDR2 YFSETQ. This CDR3 contains 15 residues.

The J gene is TRBJ1-1, the V gene TRBV19, with a weak D call TRBD1 (5 bases). The V gene lost 5 bases and the J gene lost 5 bases, with 15 bases spanning the gap. CDR3 length equals 14 residues. The germline V gene encodes CDR1 LNHDA and CDR2 SQIVND (reference sequence). In DNA form, the CDR3 reads TGTGCCAGTAGTTTGACAGCGAGAGTGACTGAAGCTTTCTTT. Its translation: CASSLTARVTEAFF.

There are a few counts of this clonotype. The CDR3 DNA reads as TGTGCCAGTAGTATAGGAGGCAGCGTCTCCTATAATTCACCCCTCCACTTT. This gives the protein CASSIGGSVSYNSPLHF. V and J are TRBV19 and TRBJ1-6; D unclear. V lost 1 base and J lost 0, with 10 bases in between. CDR3 length equals 17 residues. Germline CDR1 is LNHDA and CDR2 is SQIVND (reference sequence).

This clonotype came up a few times. The chain carries TRBV7-9 and TRBJ2-7; 8 nucleotides match TRBD1. The CDR3 spans 14 residues. The junction had 7 bases not matched to a gene; V was cut back by 5 bases and J by 4 bases. The germline V gene has CDR1 SEHNR and CDR2 FQNEAQ (reference sequence). CDR3 coding DNA: TGTGCCAGCAGCGGAAAGGACAGGGAGTACGAGCAGTACTTC. Amino acids: CASSGKDREYEQYF.

A remark on this clonotype: A much more abundant neighbour one base away suggests this may be a read error. As the CDR3 is not closed by the conserved phenylalanine or tryptophan, this likely results from a read error. The chain combines TRBV24-1 with TRBJ1-1; D unclear. Trimming stripped 5 bases from V and 4 bases from J, with 10 bases between. The CDR3 has 13 residues. Germline V lookup: CDR1 KGHDR, CDR2 SFDVKD. CDR3 sequence (DNA): TGTGCCACCAGTGCGTGGGGAGCCACTGAAGCTTTCCTT. Translating it yields CATSAWGATEAFL.

This clonotype was detected ten times or more. The chain combines TRBV11-2 with TRBJ2-3; 7 bases map to TRBD1. This CDR3 region has 15 residues. Germline V gene lookup returns CDR1 SGHAT and CDR2 FQNNGV. After removal of 2 bases from V and 3 bases from J, the junction contained 5 bases not matched to a gene. CDR3 protein: CASSLQGVVTDTQYF. CDR3 coding DNA: TGTGCCAGCAGCTTACAGGGGGTAGTAACAGATACGCAGTATTTT.

V usage is TRBV11-3 and J usage is TRBJ1-5, with 9 bases identical to TRBD1. CDR3 size: 16 residues. In germline, CDR1 is SGHNT, CDR2 YENEEA. The V and J ends lost 5 bases and 0 bases, in that order; junction bases with no gene match: 5. CDR3 sequence reads: CASSSRDRVSNQPQHF. The CDR3 DNA sequence: TGTGCCAGCAGCAGCCGGGACAGGGTTAGCAATCAGCCCCAGCATTTT.

Many counts were recorded for this clonotype. The chain joins TRBV2 to TRBJ2-7, with 8 bases fitting TRBD1. Germline assignment: CDR1 SNHLY and CDR2 FYNNEI. With 6 bases clipped from V and 0 bases from J, the junction kept 7 bases outside the gene matches. The CDR3 has 15 amino acids. CDR3 region: CASSVDRDISYEQYF. The CDR3 DNA follows: TGTGCCAGCAGCGTGGACAGGGACATCTCCTACGAGCAGTACTTC.

This chain joins TRBV27 and TRBJ1-6; 7 bases fit TRBD1. Per germline, CDR1 MNHEY and CDR2 SMNVEV (reference sequence). This CDR3 has 20 amino acids. Trimming at V came to 7 bases and at J to 3 bases, leaving 21 bases not matched to a gene. The CDR3 loop is CASTLKSWDRGNLYNSPLHF. CDR3 in DNA: TGTGCCAGCACCCTAAAAAGTTGGGACAGAGGGAATCTCTATAATTCACCCCTCCACTTT.

The rearrangement links TRBV11-2 to TRBJ2-7; 9 bases match TRBD1. This CDR3 has 13 amino acids. The J segment lost 6 bases and the V segment lost 4 bases, leaving 4 bases of the junction unmatched. The V gene's germline CDR1 is SGHAT and CDR2 FQNNGV. CDR3 DNA sequence: TGTGCCAGCAGCTGGGACAGGGAGGCCGAGCAGTACTTC. Its translation is CASSWDREAEQYF.

This clonotype showed up many times. J is TRBJ2-1 and V is TRBV13; possibly TRBD1 or TRBD2 for D (6 bases each). The CDR3 contains 15 residues. Germline V CDR1 and CDR2: PRHDT, FYEKMQ (reference sequence). V lost 4 bases and J 7 bases, leaving 17 bases between the germline ends. The DNA of the CDR3 is TGTGCCAGCAGCTCAAAGAGGGGGGTCACAAATGAGCAGTTCTTC. Its protein product is CASSSKRGVTNEQFF. The complete variable domain, with remaining parts taken from reference TRBV13 and TRBJ2-1, reads AAGVIQSPRHLIKEKRETATLKCYPIPRHDTVYWYQQGPGQDPQFLISFYEKMQSDKGSIPDRFSAQQFSDYHSELNMSSLELGDSALYFCASSSKRGVTNEQFFGPGTRLTVL.

In this sample, this clonotype turned up once. This sequence joins TRBV12-3 or TRBV12-4 and TRBJ1-5; 7 positions match TRBD1. J gave up 0 bases and V 9 bases, and 5 bases lay outside the gene matches. CDR3 size: 14 residues. The CDR3 bases are TGTGCCAGTGGACAGGTTAATAGCAATCAGCCCCAGCATTTT. It yields the protein CASGQVNSNQPQHF.

This clonotype occurred many times. The chain uses TRBV28 and TRBJ2-4; D gene uncertain. V was cut by 5 bases and J by 0 bases, with 20 bases left in between. Germline V gene data show CDR1 as MDHEN and CDR2 as SYDVKM. This CDR3 has 18 amino acids. CDR3 protein: CASSSRLLGELAKNIQYF. The DNA for the CDR3 is TGTGCCAGCAGTAGCCGCCTCTTGGGCGAGTTAGCCAAAAACATTCAGTACTTC.

This clonotype showed up just a few times. An end of the junction does not agree with germline; a read error may underlie this. J is TRBJ1-1 and V is TRBV19; D gene ambiguous. The CDR3 sequence is 11 residues long. Germline V gives CDR1 LNHDA, CDR2 SQIVND (reference sequence). CDR3 sequence reads: CTSSPGTEAFF. The CDR3 DNA is TGTACCAGTAGTCCGGGGACTGAAGCTTTCTTT.

The sample holds many counts of this clonotype. The chain combines TRBV7-9 with TRBJ2-1; D gene uncertain. The V gene lost 6 bases and the J gene lost 0 bases, with 12 bases spanning the gap. This CDR3 contains 15 residues. The germline V gene encodes CDR1 SEHNR and CDR2 FQNEAQ (reference sequence). CDR3 sequence: CASSRSLSSYNEQFF. The CDR3 DNA follows: TGTGCCAGCAGTCGCTCCCTGAGCTCCTACAATGAGCAGTTCTTC.

The gene calls are TRBV29-1 and TRBJ2-3, with 8 positions matching TRBD1. The DNA end lines up better with TRBJ2-7; the J call may be wrong. The CDR3 is 11 residues long. Looked up from germline, CDR1 is SQVTM and CDR2 is ANQGSEA. CDR3 DNA: TGCAGCGGGGACAGGTGGAATGAGCAGTACTTC. This gives the protein CSGDRWNEQYF.

This chain links TRBV7-2 with TRBJ1-2; D possibly corresponds to TRBD1 (6 bases). V was shortened by 1 base and J by 9 bases, with 24 bases between the two germline ends. CDR1 SGHTA and CDR2 FQGNSA come from the germline V gene. This CDR3 is built from 17 residues. The DNA for the CDR3 is TGTGCCAGCAGCTTAGATGTCGGACGGGTTTGGGGGGGCAGCTACACCTTC. It codes for CASSLDVGRVWGGSYTF. The full variable domain, completed using reference TRBV7-2 and TRBJ1-2, is GAGVSQSPSNKVTEKGKDVELRCDPISGHTALYWYRQSLGQGLEFLIYFQGNSAPDKSGLPSDRFSAERTGGSVSTLTIQRTQQEDSAVYLCASSLDVGRVWGGSYTFGSGTRLTVV.

Many counts were recorded for this clonotype. V and J are TRBV3-1 and TRBJ1-1; TRBD1 is a possible D gene (6 bases). Deletions cut 2 bases from V and 5 bases from J, with 15 bases between. The germline V gene encodes CDR1 LGHDT and CDR2 YNNKEL (reference sequence). The CDR3 spans 15 residues. CDR3 DNA: TGTGCCAGCAGCCAATCGGGACAAGGCGGTACTGAAGCTTTCTTT. Protein: CASSQSGQGGTEAFF.

On this clonotype itself: A much larger clone lies one base from this, so it may be a read error. The conserved phenylalanine or tryptophan is not found at the CDR3 terminus, so this likely reflects a read error. V is TRBV12-3 or TRBV12-4 and J is TRBJ1-1, with D tentatively TRBD1 (5 bases). The CDR3 extends over 14 amino acids. Trimming left V 7 bases short and J 4 bases short, with 16 bases between. CDR3 sequence: CASKVGGDSTEAFL. CDR3 nucleotide sequence: TGTGCCAGCAAGGTGGGGGGGGATAGCACTGAAGCTTTCCTT.

V is TRBV7-9 and J is TRBJ2-2; a weak D match, TRBD2 (6 bases). Trimming removed 2 bases at V and 3 bases at J, with 13 bases between. Germline values: CDR1 SEHNR, CDR2 FQNEAQ (reference sequence). The CDR3 covers 16 residues. The CDR3 protein is CASSLPAGIDTGELFF. DNA for the CDR3: TGTGCCAGCAGCTTACCGGCGGGGATCGACACCGGGGAGCTGTTTTTT.

The chain recombines TRBV6-2 or TRBV6-3 with TRBJ1-1, with 8 bases identical to TRBD1. Trimming cost V 6 bases and J 0 bases; bases outside gene matches: 6. This CDR3 has 15 amino acids. Germline-derived CDR1 and CDR2 are MNHEY and SVGEGT. The CDR3 sequence: CASRRTGQMNTEAFF. CDR3 DNA sequence: TGTGCCAGCAGACGGACAGGGCAGATGAACACTGAAGCTTTCTTT.

This clonotype was observed a few times. The CDR3 protein is CASSPTLAGAEFF. The CDR3, as DNA: TGCGCCAGCAGCCCAACGTTAGCGGGGGCTGAGTTCTTC. The J gene is TRBJ2-1, the V gene TRBV4-1, with TRBD2 matching over 9 bases. There are 13 residues in the CDR3. Germline V gene sequence: CDR1 MGHRA, CDR2 YSYEKL. V shed 4 bases and J 14 bases; nucleotides not matched to a gene: 9.

A few counts support this clonotype. The chain carries TRBV27 and TRBJ2-2, with a weak D call TRBD1 (8 bases). The germline V gene has CDR1 MNHEY and CDR2 SMNVEV (reference sequence). V was pared by 5 bases and J by 6 bases, with 16 bases between. This CDR3 contains 15 residues. The CDR3 is CASSLWTGRAGELFF. The CDR3 nucleotides are TGTGCCAGCAGTCTATGGACAGGGAGGGCCGGGGAGCTGTTTTTT.